The 16 T cell receptor beta chains presented below share a single source sample, sequenced in a study of CD8+ T cells in alopecia areata. cDNA serving as the sequencing template came from extracted, reverse transcribed RNA. Using immunoSEQ multiplex PCR, the repertoire was profiled, and TCRdb retains in-frame clones only, with some absent. There are some 120,000 clones in the sample; around 60% occur only once, and 3.5% to 5.5% lies in the top ten. This specimen was CD4+ T cells sorted from blood, taken at week 0. The origin of the receptors is a human donor with alopecia areata.

The chain employs TRBV5-1 and TRBJ2-7, with D hard to call. The ends were cut back, 1 base at V and 3 bases at J, with 8 bases in the middle. Germline CDR1 and CDR2: SGHRS and YFSETQ. The CDR3 is 13 amino acids. The CDR3 here is CASSLNGFYEQYF. The CDR3 coding sequence is TGCGCCAGCAGCTTGAATGGGTTCTACGAGCAGTACTTC. Together with reference TRBV5-1 and TRBJ2-7, the CDR3 gives the full variable domain: KAGVTQTPRYLIKTRGQQVTLSCSPISGHRSVSWYQQTPGQGLQFLFEYFSETQRNKGNFPGRFSGRQFSNSRSEMNVSTLELGDSALYLCASSLNGFYEQYFGPGTRLTVT.

The chain uses TRBV7-9 and TRBJ2-2, with D tentatively TRBD2 (5 bases). CDR1 and CDR2 from the germline V gene are SEHNR and FQNEAQ (reference sequence). V lost 1 base, J lost 5 bases, and 5 bases lay in between. This CDR3 is 13 amino acids long. The CDR3 DNA follows: TGTGCCAGCAGCTTAGGGGAGACCGGGGAGCTGTTTTTT. Translating gives CASSLGETGELFF.

This clone was seen once. The rearrangement links TRBV6-5 to TRBJ2-7; 10 positions agree with TRBD2. This CDR3 is 15 amino acids long. V was pared by 5 bases and J by 1 base, with 5 bases of the junction left unmatched. Germline V lookup: CDR1 MNHEY, CDR2 SVGAGI. CDR3 region: CASSTRLAGSYEQYF. In DNA form, the CDR3 reads TGTGCCAGCAGTACACGACTAGCGGGTTCCTACGAGCAGTACTTC.

V gene TRBV7-3 combines with J gene TRBJ2-1; D is unclear. Germline V CDR1 and CDR2: SGHTA, FQGTGA. The CDR3 has 13 residues. Trimming took 2 bases from V and 4 from J, leaving 6 bases between them. DNA for the CDR3: TGTGCCAGCAGCTTACCACAGTACAATGAGCAGTTCTTC. Its protein product is CASSLPQYNEQFF. Supplemented by reference TRBV7-3 and TRBJ2-1, the full variable domain reads GAGVSQTPSNKVTEKGKYVELRCDPISGHTALYWYRQSLGQGPEFLIYFQGTGAADDSGLPNDRFFAVRPEGSVSTLKIQRTERGDSAVYLCASSLPQYNEQFFGPGTRLTVL.

CDR3: CASSQTSFSETQYF. In DNA, the CDR3 is TGCGCCAGCAGCCAGACTAGCTTTTCCGAGACCCAGTACTTC. The chain uses TRBV4-1 and TRBJ2-5, with 7 bases fitting TRBD2. The germline CDR1 and CDR2 sequences are MGHRA and YSYEKL. The ends lost 3 bases at V and 5 bases at J; junction bases unmatched: 6. The CDR3 totals 14 residues.

The chain uses TRBV9 and TRBJ2-1; TRBD2 is a possible D gene (6 bases). V lost 3 bases to trimming and J lost 0 bases, with 10 bases between them. The CDR3 is 15 residues long. Germline V CDR1 and CDR2: SGDLS, YYNGEE. CDR3 protein: CASSANSGSYNEQFF. The CDR3 DNA reads as TGTGCCAGCAGCGCGAATAGCGGCTCCTACAATGAGCAGTTCTTC. Complete variable domain (other parts from reference TRBV9 and TRBJ2-1): DSGVTQTPKHLITATGQRVTLRCSPRSGDLSVYWYQQSLDQGLQFLIQYYNGEERAKGNILERFSAQQFPDLHSELNLSSLELGDSALYFCASSANSGSYNEQFFGPGTRLTVL.

This clone was recorded a few times. CDR3 in DNA: TGTGCCAGCAACACACAGGGGGCGCCTCAGCCCCAGCATTTT. Translation gives CASNTQGAPQPQHF. The chain has TRBV6-6 and TRBJ1-5; 9 bases are shared with TRBD1. V dropped 7 bases and J dropped 6; count of bases not matched to a gene: 7. Germline CDR1 reads MNHNY; CDR2 reads SVGAGI (reference sequence). The CDR3 totals 14 residues.

This chain links TRBV5-4 with TRBJ2-1; D not resolved. CDR1 and CDR2 (germline): SGHNT, YYREEE (reference sequence). Trimming took 4 bases from V and 7 from J, leaving 15 bases between them. This CDR3 has 14 amino acids. The CDR3 coding sequence is TGTGCCAGCAGCCGAGACCGCGGATCAAATGAGCAGTTCTTC. Encoded protein: CASSRDRGSNEQFF.

This chain links TRBV27 with TRBJ1-2; possible D gene TRBD1, 6 bases. The germline V gene has CDR1 MNHEY and CDR2 SMNVEV (reference sequence). The CDR3 is 15 amino acids. Trimming removed 10 bases at V and 5 bases at J, with 23 bases between. The CDR3 sequence is CAITGHRAPRYGYTF. The CDR3 bases are TGTGCCATCACTGGACACAGGGCCCCGAGGTATGGCTACACCTTC.

Here the CDR3 reads CASSLEANQPQHF. The CDR3 DNA reads TGCGCCAGCAGCTTGGAGGCAAATCAGCCCCAGCATTTT. J is TRBJ1-5 and V is TRBV5-1; D remains ambiguous. There are 13 residues in the CDR3. The germline V gene encodes CDR1 SGHRS and CDR2 YFSETQ. The germline V and J ends were trimmed by 0 bases and 4 bases, with 5 bases remaining between them.

The rearrangement links TRBV10-3 to TRBJ2-7; maybe TRBD1 (5 bases). Germline values: CDR1 ENHRY, CDR2 SYGVKD. The CDR3 length is 14 residues. Trimming removed 4 bases at V and 3 bases at J, with 13 bases between. The CDR3 spells CAISGRMGRYEQYF. Here the CDR3 DNA reads TGTGCCATCAGTGGGCGAATGGGGCGCTACGAGCAGTACTTC.

This rearrangement joins TRBV19 to TRBJ1-2; the match to TRBD1 covers 9 bases. Germline V gene lookup returns CDR1 LNHDA and CDR2 SQIVND (reference sequence). Unmatched junction bases numbered 5, after V lost 5 bases and J lost 4 bases. The CDR3 runs to 14 residues. In DNA form, the CDR3 reads TGTGCCAGTAGTCCGACAGGGGGGGGCTATGGCTACACCTTC. This codes for CASSPTGGGYGYTF.

This clone was counted many times. The chain joins TRBV5-1 to TRBJ2-7; perhaps TRBD2 as D (5 bases). Germline values: CDR1 SGHRS, CDR2 YFSETQ. This CDR3 is 14 amino acids long. Trimming shortened V by 4 bases and J by 2 bases, and 13 bases separated the two germline ends. The CDR3 loop is CASSGFGKPYEQYF. As DNA, the CDR3 is TGCGCCAGCAGCGGATTCGGGAAACCCTACGAGCAGTACTTC.

The rearrangement uses TRBV7-6 and TRBJ1-2, with 10 bases matching TRBD1. There are 16 residues in the CDR3. J gave up 8 bases and V 5 bases, and 14 bases lay outside the gene matches. Germline V gives CDR1 SGHVS, CDR2 FNYEAQ. CDR3 amino acids: CASSRNDRGLTGGYTF. As DNA, the CDR3 is TGTGCCAGCAGCCGGAATGACAGGGGGCTCACAGGCGGCTACACCTTC.

This clone has more than one count but fewer than ten. V gene TRBV15 combines with J gene TRBJ1-5; D is unresolved. The V end lost 0 bases, the J end lost 0 bases, and 9 bases lay between the germline ends. The CDR3 runs 16 residues. Germline V CDR1 and CDR2: LNHNV, YYDKDF (reference sequence). In DNA, the CDR3 is TGTGCCACCAGCAGAGAAATCGTGAGTAGCAATCAGCCCCAGCATTTT. This encodes CATSREIVSSNQPQHF. The full variable domain, its missing parts supplied by reference TRBV15 and TRBJ1-5, is DAMVIQNPRYQVTQFGKPVTLSCSQTLNHNVMYWYQQKSSQAPKLLFHYYDKDFNNEADTPDNFQSRRPNTSFCFLDIRSPGLGDTAMYLCATSREIVSSNQPQHFGDGTRLSIL.

Only one count was recorded for this clone. V usage is TRBV5-6 and J usage is TRBJ2-3; 8 nucleotides line up with TRBD1. In germline, CDR1 is SGHDT, CDR2 YYEEEE. There are 16 residues in the CDR3. Unmatched junction bases numbered 13, after V lost 3 bases and J lost 7 bases. The CDR3 loop is CASSYTQGVVENTQYF. CDR3 coding DNA: TGTGCCAGCAGCTACACACAGGGGGTGGTAGAGAATACGCAGTATTTT.